Below, 7 T cell receptor beta chains from the same sample are listed, as sequenced in a study of blood T cell repertoires in COVID-19 (dated by TCRdb to 2020 to 2022). The library came from the immunoSEQ multiplex PCR assay. Sourced from immuneACCESS, this table was stored by TCRdb with only in-frame sequences that have V and J called. A share of the clones is absent; for the studies checked, an unresolved V gene accounts for under half, and the remainder has no known explanation. The sample table records 290,000 or so clones; just over 90% of these occur just once. Jointly, the top ten make up 2.2% of the sample. Sequences were obtained from peripheral blood. The receptors were gathered from a woman aged 25-40 years with COVID-19, enrolled during active disease.

The V call is TRBV18, the J call TRBJ2-1; TRBD1 matches 7 bases. Germline CDR1 is KGHSH and CDR2 is LQKENI. Trimming at V came to 4 bases and at J to 9 bases, leaving 9 bases not matched to a gene. The length of the CDR3 is 14 residues. The CDR3 loop is CASSQETGAGEQFF. The CDR3 DNA reads as TGTGCCAGCTCACAGGAAACAGGGGCTGGTGAGCAGTTCTTC.

V usage is TRBV7-2 and J usage is TRBJ1-2; no clear D. V was shortened by 5 bases and J by 8 bases, with 15 bases between the two germline ends. Germline loops: CDR1 SGHTA, CDR2 FQGNSA. This CDR3 has 13 amino acids. CDR3 in amino acids: CASSRVRGEGYTF. The CDR3, as DNA: TGTGCCAGCAGCCGAGTCCGGGGTGAGGGCTACACCTTC.

This chain connects TRBV3-1 (or the pseudogene TRBV3-2) to TRBJ1-5; D uncertain. The V gene's germline CDR1 is LGHDT and CDR2 YNNKEL (reference sequence). V lost 2 bases, J lost 0 bases, and 8 bases lay in between. The CDR3 is 15 amino acids. CDR3 region: CASSQRSNSNQPQHF. CDR3 DNA sequence: TGTGCCAGCAGCCAACGGAGTAATAGCAATCAGCCCCAGCATTTT.

The chain carries TRBV19 and TRBJ1-1, with 11 bases aligning to TRBD1. After removal of 4 bases from V and 7 bases from J, the junction contained 11 bases not matched to a gene. Germline V gene data show CDR1 as LNHDA and CDR2 as SQIVND (reference sequence). CDR3 length: 16 residues. CDR3 amino acids: CASSTGDRGFWGEAFF. As DNA, the CDR3 is TGTGCCAGTAGTACGGGGGACAGGGGGTTTTGGGGTGAAGCTTTCTTT.

The chain recombines TRBV29-1 with TRBJ2-2; 11 positions agree with TRBD2. The germline V gene encodes CDR1 SQVTM and CDR2 ANQGSEA. V shed 4 bases and J 8 bases; nucleotides not matched to a gene: 6. The CDR3 extends over 14 amino acids. The CDR3 here is CSVATSGSRGELFF. The DNA of the CDR3 is TGCAGCGTTGCAACTAGCGGGAGTCGAGGGGAGCTGTTTTTT.

The CDR3 spells CASSELAGNYNEQFF. DNA of the CDR3: TGTGCCAGCTCCGAACTAGCGGGAAACTACAATGAGCAGTTCTTC. V usage is TRBV18 and J usage is TRBJ2-1, with 10 bases matching TRBD2. CDR1 KGHSH and CDR2 LQKENI come from the germline V gene. V was pared by 6 bases and J by 3 bases, with 5 bases of the junction left unmatched. This CDR3 is built from 15 residues. Drawing the rest from reference TRBV18 and TRBJ2-1, the complete variable domain is NAGVMQNPRHLVRRRGQEARLRCSPMKGHSHVYWYRQLPEEGLKFMVYLQKENIIDESGMPKERFSAEFPKEGPSILRIQQVVRGDSAAYFCASSELAGNYNEQFFGPGTRLTVL.

The chain uses TRBV7-8 and TRBJ1-5; D unclear. Trimming cost V 4 bases and J 0 bases, with 4 bases left between them. The CDR3 runs 13 residues. In germline, CDR1 is SGHVS, CDR2 FQNEAQ. The chain's CDR3 is CASSYYSNQPQHF. The DNA for the CDR3 is TGTGCCAGCAGCTACTATAGCAATCAGCCCCAGCATTTT.